Below are 22 T cell receptor beta chains sequenced from a single sample in a study of OX40 agonist ivuxolimab in advanced cancers. Repertoires were generated with immunoSEQ multiplex PCR, while TCRdb's copy carries only in-frame clones and drops some. The sample comprises about 30,000 clones, about nine tenths of which are singletons, and approximately 4.3% rests with the top ten. This specimen was CD4+ or CD8+ T cells sorted from blood, taken in a trial of the OX40 agonist ivuxolimab. The receptor source for this set is an adult with an advanced solid tumor such as melanoma, head and neck, liver or kidney cancer.

CDR3 residues: CASGSSVYEQYF. For the CDR3, the DNA is TGTGCCAGCGGCTCTTCCGTCTACGAGCAGTACTTC. V is TRBV7-9 and J is TRBJ2-7; no firm D call. The V gene's germline CDR1 is SEHNR and CDR2 FQNEAQ (reference sequence). The CDR3 spans 12 residues. Trimming pared 8 bases from V and 3 bases from J, leaving 11 bases between.

The gene calls are TRBV7-9 and TRBJ1-1, with unresolved D. Germline lookup yields CDR1 SEHNR and CDR2 FQNEAQ (reference sequence). The ends were cut back, 3 bases at V and 1 base at J, with 9 bases in the middle. The CDR3 is 14 amino acids. The CDR3 is CASSLFKPNTEAFF. As DNA, the CDR3 is TGTGCCAGCAGCTTGTTCAAACCGAACACTGAAGCTTTCTTT.

The chain employs TRBV9 and TRBJ2-7, with D maybe TRBD2 (6 bases). The length of the CDR3 is 15 residues. Germline CDR1 reads SGDLS; CDR2 reads YYNGEE. The V end lost 2 bases, the J end lost 3 bases, and 15 bases lay between the germline ends. The CDR3 loop is CASSVGGSLIYEQYF. DNA of the CDR3: TGTGCCAGCAGCGTCGGGGGATCCCTCATCTACGAGCAGTACTTC.

The CDR3 bases are TGTGCCAGCAGTTGGGACAGGGCCGAAAACACCATATATTTT. It encodes CASSWDRAENTIYF. This chain uses TRBV27 with TRBJ1-3; 9 bases fit TRBD1. V gave up 4 bases and J gave up 6 bases; unmatched junction bases: 4. The CDR3 consists of 14 residues. CDR1 and CDR2 from the germline V gene are MNHEY and SMNVEV (reference sequence).

This clone appeared a single time. The chain recombines TRBV19 with TRBJ1-1, with D tentatively TRBD1 (6 bases). The length of the CDR3 is 15 residues. V was trimmed by 4 bases and J by 0 bases, leaving 12 bases between them. The V gene's germline CDR1 is LNHDA and CDR2 SQIVND (reference sequence). CDR3 DNA sequence: TGTGCCAGTAGTACGAGGACAGCCCTGAACACTGAAGCTTTCTTT. Amino acid sequence: CASSTRTALNTEAFF.

This clone was observed once. The chain employs TRBV11-3 and TRBJ2-1; 8 positions agree with TRBD1. V lost 1 base, J lost 4 bases, and 6 bases stayed unmatched. The CDR3 sequence is 16 residues long. Germline V gene lookup returns CDR1 SGHNT and CDR2 YENEEA. In nucleotides, the CDR3 is TGTGCCAGCAGCTTAGTATCAGGGGGCTCTTACAATGAGCAGTTCTTC. Amino acids: CASSLVSGGSYNEQFF.

J is TRBJ2-3 and V is TRBV7-8, with 7 bases matching TRBD1. The CDR3 is made up of 16 amino acids. Germline CDR1 is SGHVS and CDR2 is FQNEAQ. V lost 5 bases, J lost 2 bases, and 10 bases stayed unmatched. The CDR3 DNA reads TGTGCCAGCAGCACCCGACAGGGAGATTACACAGATACGCAGTATTTT. This translates into CASSTRQGDYTDTQYF.

This chain uses TRBV5-1 with TRBJ2-3, with 8 bases identical to TRBD1. This CDR3 is built from 17 residues. J gave up 1 base and V 0 bases, and 7 bases lay outside the gene matches. CDR1 and CDR2 (germline): SGHRS, YFSETQ. CDR3 loop: CASSLGPGQARTDTQYF. In DNA form, the CDR3 reads TGCGCCAGCAGCTTGGGGCCGGGACAGGCCCGCACAGATACGCAGTATTTT.

The V call is TRBV7-9, the J call TRBJ2-3; weak D call: TRBD2 (6 bases). Germline-derived CDR1 and CDR2 are SEHNR and FQNEAQ (reference sequence). The CDR3 has 14 residues. Trimming pared 0 bases from V and 5 bases from J, leaving 9 bases between. Here the CDR3 DNA reads TGTGCCAGCAGCTTAGCGTACGGGGGAGATACGCAGTATTTT. The encoded protein is CASSLAYGGDTQYF. Supplemented by reference TRBV7-9 and TRBJ2-3, the full variable domain reads DTGVSQNPRHKITKRGQNVTFRCDPISEHNRLYWYRQTLGQGPEFLTYFQNEAQLEKSRLLSDRFSAERPKGSFSTLEIQRTEQGDSAMYLCASSLAYGGDTQYFGPGTRLTVL.

The V gene is TRBV29-1, the J gene TRBJ1-4, with unresolved D. The CDR3 loop spans 13 amino acids. The V gene lost 1 base and the J gene lost 3 bases, with 6 bases spanning the gap. CDR1 and CDR2 from the germline V gene are SQVTM and ANQGSEA. The CDR3 sequence: CSVEVASNEKLFF. CDR3 bases: TGCAGCGTTGAAGTGGCTTCTAATGAAAAACTGTTTTTT.

The chain uses TRBV7-9 and TRBJ2-2; 9 bases are a match to TRBD2. Germline loops: CDR1 SEHNR, CDR2 FQNEAQ (reference sequence). Unmatched junction bases numbered 3, after V lost 4 bases and J lost 6 bases. The CDR3 runs to 14 residues. CDR3 sequence (DNA): TGTGCCAGCAGCTCAGCGGGAGGTGCCGGGGAGCTGTTTTTT. It specifies CASSSAGGAGELFF.

V is TRBV30 and J is TRBJ2-3, with D possibly matching TRBD2 (6 bases). CDR3 length equals 14 residues. Germline V gives CDR1 GTSNPN, CDR2 SVGIG (reference sequence). V gave up 4 bases and J gave up 0 bases, with 11 bases separating them. The CDR3 DNA is TGTGCCTGGACCCTAAGCGGGAGCACAGATACGCAGTATTTT. Its protein is CAWTLSGSTDTQYF.

The V call is TRBV6-5, the J call TRBJ2-1; D gene uncertain. CDR1 is MNHEY and CDR2 is SVGAGI in the germline V gene. Trimming removed 3 bases from V and 5 bases from J, with 17 bases in between. The CDR3 sequence is 16 residues long. The DNA for the CDR3 is TGTGCCAGCAGTTATTCGATCTACTTGATGGACAATGAGCAGTTCTTC. As protein: CASSYSIYLMDNEQFF.

V is TRBV14 and J is TRBJ2-7; 7 bases are a match to TRBD1. The CDR3 is 14 residues long. V lost 3 bases to trimming and J lost 3 bases; unmatched junction nucleotides: 5. Germline CDR1 reads SGHDN; CDR2 reads FVKESK. CDR3 amino acids: CASSHTGQIYEQYF. The CDR3 region has the DNA TGTGCCAGCAGCCACACGGGACAGATCTACGAGCAGTACTTC.

This chain links TRBV9 with TRBJ1-3; no clear D gene. Germline V gene lookup returns CDR1 SGDLS and CDR2 YYNGEE. The CDR3 has 15 amino acids. V was clipped by 4 bases and J by 0 bases, with 11 bases between them. The CDR3 sequence is CASSSWLASGNTIYF. The DNA for the CDR3 is TGTGCCAGCAGCTCTTGGTTGGCCTCTGGAAACACCATATATTTT. The full variable domain, completed using reference TRBV9 and TRBJ1-3, is DSGVTQTPKHLITATGQRVTLRCSPRSGDLSVYWYQQSLDQGLQFLIQYYNGEERAKGNILERFSAQQFPDLHSELNLSSLELGDSALYFCASSSWLASGNTIYFGEGSWLTVV.

The rearrangement uses TRBV14 and TRBJ2-7; 7 bases are shared with TRBD1. Germline CDR1 SGHDN, CDR2 FVKESK. The CDR3 runs 15 residues. Trimming took 3 bases from V and 4 from J; bases not matched to a gene: 9. CDR3 nucleotides: TGTGCCAGCAGCCATGACAGGGCGGGTTTTTACGAGCAGTACGTC. Translated, it gives CASSHDRAGFYEQYV.

The chain has TRBV28 and TRBJ2-1; 11 bases fit TRBD1. Germline assignment: CDR1 MDHEN and CDR2 SYDVKM. With 6 bases clipped from V and 8 bases from J, the junction kept 9 bases outside the gene matches. The CDR3 contains 15 residues. For the CDR3, the DNA is TGTGCCAGCAGGGACCGGGACAGGGGGGAGGATGAGCAGTTCTTC. It translates to CASRDRDRGEDEQFF.

This chain uses TRBV5-1 with TRBJ2-5; tentatively, D is TRBD2 (7 bases). The ends were cut back, 1 base at V and 1 base at J, with 17 bases in the middle. The CDR3 covers 17 residues. The germline V gene encodes CDR1 SGHRS and CDR2 YFSETQ. The CDR3 DNA reads as TGCGCCAGCAGCTTGAGAGTCAGCGGGGACATCCAAGAGACCCAGTACTTC. Encoded protein: CASSLRVSGDIQETQYF.

The J gene is TRBJ2-7, the V gene TRBV4-3; D is ambiguous. Germline V CDR1 and CDR2: LGHNA, YSLEER. V was pared by 0 bases and J by 0 bases, with 15 bases between. This CDR3 contains 17 residues. CDR3 residues: CASSQDPARRFSYEQYF. Written as DNA, the CDR3 is TGCGCCAGCAGCCAAGATCCGGCCAGACGCTTCTCCTACGAGCAGTACTTC.

For the CDR3, the DNA is TGTGCCAGCAGCTCCCGGGACACAGACCTTTCTGAGCAGTACGTC. Its protein product is CASSSRDTDLSEQYV. The gene calls are TRBV11-2 and TRBJ2-7; the D gene is possibly TRBD1 (6 bases). Trimming took 4 bases from V and 7 from J, leaving 20 bases between them. The germline gives CDR1 SGHAT, CDR2 FQNNGV. This CDR3 is 15 amino acids long.

This chain's CDR3 is CASSLLLLNTEAFF. CDR3 DNA sequence: TGTGCCAGCAGCTTGCTTCTGTTGAACACTGAAGCTTTCTTT. V usage is TRBV5-8 and J usage is TRBJ1-1; D unclear. Germline V gene data show CDR1 as SGHTS and CDR2 as YDEGEE. V dropped 1 base and J dropped 0 bases, with 7 bases sitting between them. The CDR3 runs to 14 residues.

The chain links TRBV27 to TRBJ2-5, with D possibly matching TRBD2 (6 bases). This CDR3 is built from 14 residues. Trimming removed 3 bases from V and 5 bases from J, with 13 bases in between. The germline V gene encodes CDR1 MNHEY and CDR2 SMNVEV (reference sequence). The CDR3 region is CASSLEGPGETQYF. The CDR3 nucleotides are TGTGCCAGCAGTTTGGAGGGCCCGGGGGAGACCCAGTACTTC.